This TCR beta chain was obtained from a study of response to subunit inactivated influenza vaccine. Study-wide results and caveats: Authors suggested that a seasonal influenza vaccination recruits few new T cells each time.

TCRdb reprocessed the RT-PCR reads via MiXCR and lists one record per CDR3 protein. The data hold over 300,000 distinct CDR3 sequences, with roughly a fifth observed a single time. This clonotype has only a few counts. Its antigen is not identified. V gave up 0 bases and J gave up 4 bases, with 7 bases separating them. This CDR3 contains 13 residues. CDR1 is SGHRS, CDR2 YFSETQ, per germline. This TCR came from a man aged 50-75 years who received an inactivated influenza vaccine. The sample was PBMCs from blood, taken less than 22 months after vaccination. The chain couples TRBV5-1 to TRBJ1-2, with D possibly being TRBD1 (6 bases). The DNA for the CDR3 is TGCGCCAGCAGCTTGGGGGGGGCCTATGGCTACACCTTC. It specifies CASSLGGAYGYTF.